This TCR beta chain came from a study of shared clonotypes between healthy human individuals. The wider study: Every donor yielded three CD4 naive, three CD4 memory, two CD8 naive and one CD8 memory plate.

The protocol was immunoSEQ multiplex PCR, while the TCRdb copy is restricted to in-frame clones and leaves out a portion. The repertoire holds about 96,000 clones, 60% to 70% seen once, with approximately 53% in the top ten. Sequenced material: memory CD8+ T cells sorted from blood. Subset noted: CD45RO+ cells pooled with CCR7-negative TemRA cells. The source of this sequence is a man aged 25 to 45 in good health.

CDR3 residues: CASLPRQGRETQYF. The CDR3 DNA reads as TGTGCCAGCCTACCTCGTCAGGGGAGGGAGACCCAGTACTTC. The chain carries TRBV27 and TRBJ2-5, with D tentatively TRBD1 or TRBD2 (6 bases each). This CDR3 is built from 14 residues. V was shortened by 8 bases and J by 5 bases, with 18 bases between the two germline ends. Germline values: CDR1 MNHEY, CDR2 SMNVEV (reference sequence).